This T cell receptor (beta chain) is drawn from a study of CD8+ T cells in alopecia areata. Points from the study as a whole: Scalp sequencing also captures normal skin's resident alphabeta T cells.

In the case of this clone: The antigen is unknown.

V dropped 3 bases and J dropped 6 bases, with 16 bases sitting between them. CDR3 length equals 15 residues. The V gene's germline CDR1 is KGHSH and CDR2 LQKENI. The sequencing template was cDNA reverse transcribed from extracted RNA. Profiling relied on immunoSEQ multiplex PCR, and the TCRdb table lists in-frame clones only, not all of them. The sample shows about 110,000 clones, 45% to 70% of them seen only once. The receptor comes from a human donor in good health. Sequenced sample: CD8+ T cells sorted from blood. The chain joins TRBV18 to TRBJ2-3, with D perhaps TRBD1 or TRBD2 (5 bases each). The CDR3 loop reads CASSPVSQGADTQYF. DNA of the CDR3: TGTGCCAGCTCACCTGTGAGTCAGGGAGCGGATACGCAGTATTTT.